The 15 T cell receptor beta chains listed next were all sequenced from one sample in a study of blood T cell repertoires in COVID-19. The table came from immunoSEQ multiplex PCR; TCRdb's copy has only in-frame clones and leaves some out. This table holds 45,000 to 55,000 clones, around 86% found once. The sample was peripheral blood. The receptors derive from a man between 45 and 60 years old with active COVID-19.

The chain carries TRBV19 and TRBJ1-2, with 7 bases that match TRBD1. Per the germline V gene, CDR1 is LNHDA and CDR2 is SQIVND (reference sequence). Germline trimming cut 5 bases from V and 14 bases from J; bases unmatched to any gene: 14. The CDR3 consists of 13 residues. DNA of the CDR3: TGTGCCAGTAGTGTGGGGGGACAGCCTGCCTATACCTTC. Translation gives CASSVGGQPAYTF. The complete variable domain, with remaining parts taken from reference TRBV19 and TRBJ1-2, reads DGGITQSPKYLFRKEGQNVTLSCEQNLNHDAMYWYRQDPGQGLRLIYYSQIVNDFQKGDIAEGYSVSREKKESFPLTVTSAQKNPTAFYLCASSVGGQPAYTFGSGTRLTVV.

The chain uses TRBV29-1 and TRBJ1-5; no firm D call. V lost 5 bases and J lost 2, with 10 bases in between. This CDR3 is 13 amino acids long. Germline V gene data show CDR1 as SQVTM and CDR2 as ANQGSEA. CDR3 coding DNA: TGCAGCGTTAGGGAGGGAGGCAATCAGCCCCAGCATTTT. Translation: CSVREGGNQPQHF.

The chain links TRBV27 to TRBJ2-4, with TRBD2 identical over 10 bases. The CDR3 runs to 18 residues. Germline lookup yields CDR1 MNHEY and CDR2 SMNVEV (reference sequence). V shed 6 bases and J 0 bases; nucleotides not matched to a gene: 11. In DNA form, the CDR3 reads TGTGCCAGCAGGGCTAGCGGGAGAGGTGGAATAGCCAAAAACATTCAGTACTTC. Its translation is CASRASGRGGIAKNIQYF.

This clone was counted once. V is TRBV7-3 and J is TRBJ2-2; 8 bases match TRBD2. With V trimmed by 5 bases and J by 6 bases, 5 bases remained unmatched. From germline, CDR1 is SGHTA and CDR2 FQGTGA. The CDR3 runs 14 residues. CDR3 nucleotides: TGTGCCAGCAGCCCAAGCGGGAGACCCGGGGAGCTGTTTTTT. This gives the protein CASSPSGRPGELFF.

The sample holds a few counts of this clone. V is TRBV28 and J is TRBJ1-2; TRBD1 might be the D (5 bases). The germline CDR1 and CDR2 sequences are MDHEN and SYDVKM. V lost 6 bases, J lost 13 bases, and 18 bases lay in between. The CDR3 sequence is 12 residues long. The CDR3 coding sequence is TGTGCCAGCAGATCGACAGTTGCGTTAAGCACCTTC. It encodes CASRSTVALSTF.

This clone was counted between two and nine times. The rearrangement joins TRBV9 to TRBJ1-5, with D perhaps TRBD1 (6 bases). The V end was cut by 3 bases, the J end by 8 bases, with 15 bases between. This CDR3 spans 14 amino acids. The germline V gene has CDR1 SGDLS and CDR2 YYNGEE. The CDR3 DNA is TGTGCCAGCAGCGGAAACAGGGATTTTAAGCCCCAGCATTTT. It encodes CASSGNRDFKPQHF. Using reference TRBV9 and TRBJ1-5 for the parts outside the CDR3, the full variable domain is DSGVTQTPKHLITATGQRVTLRCSPRSGDLSVYWYQQSLDQGLQFLIQYYNGEERAKGNILERFSAQQFPDLHSELNLSSLELGDSALYFCASSGNRDFKPQHFGDGTRLSIL.

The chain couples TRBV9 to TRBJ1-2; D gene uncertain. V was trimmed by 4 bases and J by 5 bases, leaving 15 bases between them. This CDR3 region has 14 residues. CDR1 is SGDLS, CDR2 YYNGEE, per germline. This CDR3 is CASSPAGVGYGYTF. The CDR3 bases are TGTGCCAGCAGCCCCGCCGGGGTAGGGTATGGCTACACCTTC.

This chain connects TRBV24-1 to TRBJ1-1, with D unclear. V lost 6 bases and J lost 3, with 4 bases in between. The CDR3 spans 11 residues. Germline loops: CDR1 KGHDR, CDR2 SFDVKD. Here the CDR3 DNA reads TGTGCCACCAGTTCGGACACTGAAGCTTTCTTT. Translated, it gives CATSSDTEAFF.

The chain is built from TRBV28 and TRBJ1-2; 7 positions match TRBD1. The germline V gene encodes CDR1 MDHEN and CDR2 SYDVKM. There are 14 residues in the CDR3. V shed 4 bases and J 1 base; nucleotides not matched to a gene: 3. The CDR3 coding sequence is TGTGCCAGCAGTTGGGACAGCTATAACTATGGCTACACCTTC. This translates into CASSWDSYNYGYTF.

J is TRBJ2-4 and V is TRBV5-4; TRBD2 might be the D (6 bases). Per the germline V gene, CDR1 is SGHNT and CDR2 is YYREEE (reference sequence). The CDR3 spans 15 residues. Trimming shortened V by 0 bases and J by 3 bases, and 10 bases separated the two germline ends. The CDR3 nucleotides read TGTGCCAGCAGCTTGGGGGGGGAGGTCAAAAACATTCAGTACTTC. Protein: CASSLGGEVKNIQYF.

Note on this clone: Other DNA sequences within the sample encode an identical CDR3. The DNA for the CDR3 is TGTGCCAGCAGCTTGGGGGGTAATGGCTACACCTTC. Translating gives CASSLGGNGYTF. This chain joins TRBV11-2 and TRBJ1-2, with D possibly TRBD1 on 5 matching bases. The CDR3 has 12 residues. Germline values: CDR1 SGHAT, CDR2 FQNNGV. The V end was cut by 3 bases, the J end by 6 bases, with 8 bases between.

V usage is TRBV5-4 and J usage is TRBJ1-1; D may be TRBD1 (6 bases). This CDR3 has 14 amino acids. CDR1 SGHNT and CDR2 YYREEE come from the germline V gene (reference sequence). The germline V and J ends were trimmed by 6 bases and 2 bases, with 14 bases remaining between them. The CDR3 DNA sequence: TGTGCCAGCACACCGGGGACACTAAACACTGAAGCTTTCTTT. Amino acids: CASTPGTLNTEAFF. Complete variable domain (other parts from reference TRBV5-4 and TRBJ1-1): ETGVTQSPTHLIKTRGQQVTLRCSSQSGHNTVSWYQQALGQGPQFIFQYYREEENGRGNFPPRFSGLQFPNYSSELNVNALELDDSALYLCASTPGTLNTEAFFGQGTRLTVV.

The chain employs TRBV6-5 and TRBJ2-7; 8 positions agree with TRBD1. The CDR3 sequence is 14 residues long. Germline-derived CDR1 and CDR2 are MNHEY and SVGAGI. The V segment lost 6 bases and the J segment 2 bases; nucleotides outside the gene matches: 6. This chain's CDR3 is CASSGQGLTYEQYF. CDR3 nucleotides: TGTGCCAGCAGCGGACAGGGCCTCACCTACGAGCAGTACTTC.

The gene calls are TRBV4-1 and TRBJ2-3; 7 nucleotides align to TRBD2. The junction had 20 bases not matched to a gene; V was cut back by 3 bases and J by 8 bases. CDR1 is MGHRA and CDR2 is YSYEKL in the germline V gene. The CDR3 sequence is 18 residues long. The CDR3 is CASSHPLLALNGSATQYF. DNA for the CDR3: TGCGCCAGCAGCCATCCCTTACTAGCGTTAAATGGGTCAGCTACGCAGTATTTT.

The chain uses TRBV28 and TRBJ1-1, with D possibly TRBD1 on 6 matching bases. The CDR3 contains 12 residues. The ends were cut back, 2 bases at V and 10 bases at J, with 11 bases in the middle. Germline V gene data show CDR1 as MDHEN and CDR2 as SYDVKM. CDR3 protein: CASSLTRGGAFF. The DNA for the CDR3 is TGTGCCAGCAGTTTAACGAGGGGGGGAGCTTTCTTT.